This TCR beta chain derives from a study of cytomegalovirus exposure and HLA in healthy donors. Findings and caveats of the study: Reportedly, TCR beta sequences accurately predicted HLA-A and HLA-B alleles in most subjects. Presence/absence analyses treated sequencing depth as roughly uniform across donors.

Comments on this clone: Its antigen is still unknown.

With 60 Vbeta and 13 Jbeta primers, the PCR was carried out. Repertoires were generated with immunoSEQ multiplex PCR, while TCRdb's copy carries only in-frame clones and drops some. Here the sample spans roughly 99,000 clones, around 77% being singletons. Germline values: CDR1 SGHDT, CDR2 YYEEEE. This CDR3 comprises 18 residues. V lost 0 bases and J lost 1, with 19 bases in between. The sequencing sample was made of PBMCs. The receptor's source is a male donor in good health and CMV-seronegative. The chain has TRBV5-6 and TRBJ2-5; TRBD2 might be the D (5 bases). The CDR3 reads CASSLGSSLAPPQETQYF. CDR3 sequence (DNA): TGTGCCAGCAGCTTGGGGTCTAGCTTGGCCCCCCCCCAAGAGACCCAGTACTTC.